The 22 T cell receptor beta chains given below trace back to one sample, sequenced in a study of graft-versus-host responses after intestinal transplantation. Measured with immunoSEQ multiplex PCR; TCRdb has only the in-frame clones, and not every one. The table records around 9,500 clones, roughly 90% of them present only once. The sequencing used PBMCs, collected approximately 240 days after intestinal transplant. The receptors shown here come from a human patient who received an intestinal transplant, so some T cells may come from the graft donor.

The V call is TRBV25-1, the J call TRBJ2-3, with D possibly TRBD2 on 5 matching bases. Germline CDR1 MGHDK, CDR2 SYGVNS. The CDR3 is made up of 14 amino acids. Trimming removed 4 bases at V and 2 bases at J, with 10 bases between. The DNA of the CDR3 is TGTGCCAGCAGTGCCGGACTCGACACAGATACGCAGTATTTT. Amino acids: CASSAGLDTDTQYF.

The chain links TRBV2 to TRBJ2-7, with 11 bases identical to TRBD2. With 7 bases clipped from V and 3 bases from J, the junction kept 17 bases outside the gene matches. The CDR3 totals 18 residues. CDR1 SNHLY and CDR2 FYNNEI come from the germline V gene. The CDR3 protein is CASTKNYLLAGAYYEQYF. As DNA, the CDR3 is TGTGCCAGCACAAAAAACTACCTACTAGCGGGAGCCTACTACGAGCAGTACTTC.

This chain uses TRBV28 with TRBJ2-1; 13 nucleotides match TRBD2. Per germline, CDR1 MDHEN and CDR2 SYDVKM. The CDR3 spans 15 residues. V shed 8 bases, J shed 4 bases, and the junction held 5 bases outside the gene matches. The CDR3 is CASQLGLAGYNEQFF. The CDR3 bases are TGTGCCAGCCAACTGGGACTAGCGGGATACAATGAGCAGTTCTTC.

The chain combines TRBV28 with TRBJ1-5; D not certain. V lost 3 bases and J lost 0, with 6 bases in between. This CDR3 has 14 residues. Germline V gene data show CDR1 as MDHEN and CDR2 as SYDVKM. The DNA for the CDR3 is TGTGCCAGCAGTTTTCCGGATAGCAATCAGCCCCAGCATTTT. Translated, it gives CASSFPDSNQPQHF.

CDR3 DNA: TGTGCCAGCAGTTTATCTTGGACAGGAGTCCCGGGCCCCCAGCATTTT. As protein: CASSLSWTGVPGPQHF. The chain recombines TRBV28 with TRBJ1-5; 7 bases align to TRBD1. The CDR3 spans 16 residues. The V gene's germline CDR1 is MDHEN and CDR2 SYDVKM. Germline trimming cut 1 base from V and 10 bases from J; bases unmatched to any gene: 13.

The chain is built from TRBV6-4 and TRBJ2-3; 7 bases are a match to TRBD2. With V trimmed by 2 bases and J by 0 bases, 2 bases remained unmatched. The CDR3 spans 15 residues. CDR1 and CDR2 from the germline V gene are MRHNA and SNTAGT. In nucleotides, the CDR3 is TGTGCCAGCAGTGACGGTAGCGGGAGCACAGATACGCAGTATTTT. This encodes CASSDGSGSTDTQYF.

This sequence joins TRBV4-3 and TRBJ2-7; D may match TRBD1 or TRBD2 (5 bases each). Trimming took 0 bases from V and 1 from J, leaving 10 bases between them. Germline V lookup: CDR1 LGHNA, CDR2 YSLEER. The CDR3 has 15 residues. The CDR3 DNA is TGCGCCAGCAGCCAAGATCGGGGACCTTCCTACGAGCAGTACTTC. Protein product: CASSQDRGPSYEQYF.

This chain connects TRBV13 to TRBJ2-1; 13 nucleotides align to TRBD2. Trimming removed 5 bases from V and 10 bases from J; junction bases left unmatched: 11. Germline values: CDR1 PRHDT, CDR2 FYEKMQ (reference sequence). The CDR3 has 16 residues. DNA of the CDR3: TGTGCCAGCAGCCTTCGGACTAGCGGGAGTTTAGGAGAGCAGTTCTTC. As protein: CASSLRTSGSLGEQFF.

This sequence joins TRBV19 and TRBJ1-5, with TRBD1 matching over 8 bases. J was trimmed by 9 bases and V by 6 bases; bases with no gene match: 22. Germline assignment: CDR1 LNHDA and CDR2 SQIVND (reference sequence). The CDR3 sequence is 18 residues long. This CDR3 is CASSPWLRTGRLVGPQHF. CDR3 nucleotide sequence: TGTGCCAGTAGCCCCTGGCTTCGGACAGGGAGGTTGGTTGGGCCCCAGCATTTT.

The rearrangement joins TRBV9 to TRBJ2-1, with 7 bases fitting TRBD1. CDR1 and CDR2 (germline): SGDLS, YYNGEE. V shed 4 bases, J shed 1 base, and the junction held 2 bases outside the gene matches. The CDR3 covers 14 residues. For the CDR3, the DNA is TGTGCCAGCAGCTTCAGGGGGTCCTACAATGAGCAGTTCTTC. It codes for CASSFRGSYNEQFF. The full variable domain, in which reference TRBV9 and TRBJ2-1 provide the parts outside the CDR3, is DSGVTQTPKHLITATGQRVTLRCSPRSGDLSVYWYQQSLDQGLQFLIQYYNGEERAKGNILERFSAQQFPDLHSELNLSSLELGDSALYFCASSFRGSYNEQFFGPGTRLTVL.

The V call is TRBV5-5, the J call TRBJ2-7; no clear D. The CDR3 runs 15 residues. V lost 0 bases and J 3 bases, leaving 13 bases between the germline ends. CDR1 SGHKS and CDR2 YYEKEE come from the germline V gene (reference sequence). The CDR3 bases are TGTGCCAGCAGCTTGGACCCGACCGCACTCTACGAGCAGTACTTC. It codes for CASSLDPTALYEQYF.

V and J are TRBV6-6 and TRBJ1-2; no reliable D call. The CDR3 is 13 amino acids. CDR1 is MNHNY and CDR2 is SVGAGI in the germline V gene (reference sequence). The V end was cut by 2 bases, the J end by 3 bases, with 7 bases between. CDR3 sequence reads: CASSYSGDYGYTF. DNA for the CDR3: TGTGCCAGCAGTTACAGCGGGGACTATGGCTACACCTTC.

The gene calls are TRBV6-5 and TRBJ2-3, with TRBD2 matching over 7 bases. CDR3 size: 12 residues. CDR1 is MNHEY, CDR2 SVGAGI, per germline. V was pared by 8 bases and J by 2 bases, with 1 base of the junction left unmatched. The CDR3 DNA reads TGTGCCAGCGGGGGGGACACAGATACGCAGTATTTT. Its translation is CASGGDTDTQYF.

This chain uses TRBV5-8 with TRBJ2-1; TRBD2 aligns across 7 bases. Trimming took 0 bases from V and 4 from J; bases not matched to a gene: 4. CDR1 is SGHTS and CDR2 is YDEGEE in the germline V gene. This CDR3 is 15 amino acids long. CDR3 region: CASSLEASGYNEQFF. CDR3 nucleotides: TGTGCCAGCAGCTTGGAGGCTAGCGGATACAATGAGCAGTTCTTC. The whole variable domain, remainder taken from reference TRBV5-8 and TRBJ2-1, is EAGVTQSPTHLIKTRGQQATLRCSPISGHTSVYWYQQALGLGLQFLLWYDEGEERNRGNFPPRFSGRQFPNYSSELNVNALELEDSALYLCASSLEASGYNEQFFGPGTRLTVL.

This chain joins TRBV9 and TRBJ2-1; TRBD1 aligns across 7 bases. This CDR3 contains 14 residues. CDR1 is SGDLS and CDR2 is YYNGEE in the germline V gene. Unmatched junction bases numbered 5, after V lost 4 bases and J lost 4 bases. CDR3 in DNA: TGTGCCAGCAGCACCCGGACAGGATACAATGAGCAGTTCTTC. Protein: CASSTRTGYNEQFF.

The DNA of the CDR3 is TGTGCCAGCAGCTTATACCCCGAGGGCAACCAAGAGACCCAGTACTTC. It translates to CASSLYPEGNQETQYF. This chain uses TRBV11-2 with TRBJ2-5; perhaps TRBD2 as D (5 bases). The germline V and J ends were trimmed by 2 bases and 0 bases, with 13 bases remaining between them. The CDR3 has 16 residues. Germline-derived CDR1 and CDR2 are SGHAT and FQNNGV.

The chain uses TRBV19 and TRBJ2-1; 11 positions agree with TRBD2. This CDR3 region has 18 residues. Losses at the gene ends were 3 bases for V and 0 bases for J; bases not matched to a gene: 7. The germline V gene encodes CDR1 LNHDA and CDR2 SQIVND (reference sequence). Written as DNA, the CDR3 is TGTGCCAGTAGTATTCCTAGCGGGAGGACGAGCTCCTACAATGAGCAGTTCTTC. Protein: CASSIPSGRTSSYNEQFF.

The chain carries TRBV2 and TRBJ2-7, with D perhaps TRBD1 or TRBD2 (6 bases each). Trimming pared 7 bases from V and 3 bases from J, leaving 19 bases between. This CDR3 region has 15 residues. Germline CDR1 and CDR2: SNHLY and FYNNEI. CDR3 in amino acids: CASTPGRTEGYEQYF. In DNA form, the CDR3 reads TGTGCCAGCACCCCGGGGAGGACAGAGGGCTACGAGCAGTACTTC.

The V call is TRBV7-9, the J call TRBJ2-7, with a possible D match to TRBD2 (6 bases). This CDR3 comprises 14 residues. Trimming shortened V by 5 bases and J by 2 bases, and 13 bases separated the two germline ends. Per germline, CDR1 SEHNR and CDR2 FQNEAQ (reference sequence). CDR3 sequence: CASSPGTPPYEQYF. CDR3 nucleotide sequence: TGTGCCAGCAGCCCCGGGACTCCCCCCTACGAGCAGTACTTC.

V usage is TRBV5-1 and J usage is TRBJ2-1; D is uncertain. Germline V CDR1 and CDR2: SGHRS, YFSETQ. The CDR3 is 16 amino acids. Trimming removed 1 base at V and 3 bases at J, with 14 bases between. CDR3 protein: CASSLNPGVFYNEQFF. CDR3 DNA: TGCGCCAGCAGCTTGAATCCGGGCGTATTCTACAATGAGCAGTTCTTC.

This chain links TRBV7-8 with TRBJ1-3; TRBD1 aligns across 8 bases. The CDR3 sequence is 17 residues long. Trimming at V came to 4 bases and at J to 0 bases, leaving 8 bases not matched to a gene. Germline V gene data show CDR1 as SGHVS and CDR2 as FQNEAQ. The CDR3 DNA is TGTGCCAGCAGCTGGACAGGGAGGGCGGGCTCTGGAAACACCATATATTTT. As protein: CASSWTGRAGSGNTIYF.

In its sample, this clone was seen once. V and J are TRBV7-2 and TRBJ2-7, with TRBD2 matching over 9 bases. The CDR3 has 14 amino acids. J gave up 6 bases and V 4 bases, and 7 bases lay outside the gene matches. From germline, CDR1 is SGHTA and CDR2 FQGNSA. The CDR3 coding sequence is TGTGCCAGCAGCTATCGGACTAGCGAGGGCGAGCAGTACTTC. Protein sequence: CASSYRTSEGEQYF.